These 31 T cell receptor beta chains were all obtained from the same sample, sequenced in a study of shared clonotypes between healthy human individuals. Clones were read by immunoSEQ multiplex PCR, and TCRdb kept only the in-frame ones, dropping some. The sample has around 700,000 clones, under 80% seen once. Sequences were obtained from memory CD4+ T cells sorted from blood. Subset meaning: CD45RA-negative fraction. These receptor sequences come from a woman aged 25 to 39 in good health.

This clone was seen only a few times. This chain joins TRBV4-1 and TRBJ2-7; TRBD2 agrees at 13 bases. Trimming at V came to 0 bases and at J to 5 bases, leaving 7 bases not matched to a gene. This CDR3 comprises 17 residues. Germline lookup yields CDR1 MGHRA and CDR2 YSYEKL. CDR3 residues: CASSQDQGTSGMDEQYF. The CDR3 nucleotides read TGCGCCAGCAGCCAAGATCAGGGGACTAGCGGGATGGACGAGCAGTACTTC.

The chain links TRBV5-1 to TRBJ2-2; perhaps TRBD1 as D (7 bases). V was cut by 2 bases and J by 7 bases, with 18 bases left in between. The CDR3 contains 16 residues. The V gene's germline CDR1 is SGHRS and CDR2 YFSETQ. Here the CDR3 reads CASSFGGGAVDGELFF. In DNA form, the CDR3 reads TGCGCCAGCAGCTTCGGAGGGGGCGCCGTGGACGGGGAGCTGTTTTTT.

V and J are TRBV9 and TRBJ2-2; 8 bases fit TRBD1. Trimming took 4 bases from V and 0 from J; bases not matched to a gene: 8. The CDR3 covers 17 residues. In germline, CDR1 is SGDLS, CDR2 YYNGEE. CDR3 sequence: CASSRDRLFANTGELFF. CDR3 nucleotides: TGTGCCAGCAGCAGGGACAGGCTGTTCGCGAACACCGGGGAGCTGTTTTTT.

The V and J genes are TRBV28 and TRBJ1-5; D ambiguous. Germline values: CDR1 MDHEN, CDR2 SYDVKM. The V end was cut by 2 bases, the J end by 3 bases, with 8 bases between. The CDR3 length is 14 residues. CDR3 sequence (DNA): TGTGCCAGCAGTTTAGGAGGGATCAATCAGCCCCAGCATTTT. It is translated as CASSLGGINQPQHF.

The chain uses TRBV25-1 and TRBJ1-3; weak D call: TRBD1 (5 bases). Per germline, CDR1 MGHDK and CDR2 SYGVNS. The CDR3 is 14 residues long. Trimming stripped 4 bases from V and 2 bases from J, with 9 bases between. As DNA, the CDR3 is TGTGCCAGCAGTGCCCCAGGGACTGGAAACACCATATATTTT. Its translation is CASSAPGTGNTIYF.

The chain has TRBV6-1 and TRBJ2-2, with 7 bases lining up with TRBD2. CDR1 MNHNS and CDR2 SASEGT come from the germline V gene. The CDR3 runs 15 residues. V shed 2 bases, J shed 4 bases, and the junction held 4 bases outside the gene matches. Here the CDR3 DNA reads TGTGCCAGCAGTGAAACTAGCGAGCTCACCGGGGAGCTGTTTTTT. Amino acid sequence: CASSETSELTGELFF.

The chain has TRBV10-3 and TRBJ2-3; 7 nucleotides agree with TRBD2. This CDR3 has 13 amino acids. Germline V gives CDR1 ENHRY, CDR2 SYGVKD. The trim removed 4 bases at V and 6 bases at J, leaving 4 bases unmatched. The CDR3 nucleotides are TGTGCCATCAGTGTGACTAGCCTGGATACGCAGTATTTT. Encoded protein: CAISVTSLDTQYF.

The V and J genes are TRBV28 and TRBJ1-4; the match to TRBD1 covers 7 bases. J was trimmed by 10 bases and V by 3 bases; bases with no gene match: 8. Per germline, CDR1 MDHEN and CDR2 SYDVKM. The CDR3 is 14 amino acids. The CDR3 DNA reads TGTGCCAGCAGTTTTAGCGGCAGGGGGGGAAAACTGTTTTTT. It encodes CASSFSGRGGKLFF. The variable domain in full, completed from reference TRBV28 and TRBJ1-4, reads DVKVTQSSRYLVKRTGEKVFLECVQDMDHENMFWYRQDPGLGLRLIYFSYDVKMKEKGDIPEGYSVSREKKERFSLILESASTNQTSMYLCASSFSGRGGKLFFGSGTQLSVL.

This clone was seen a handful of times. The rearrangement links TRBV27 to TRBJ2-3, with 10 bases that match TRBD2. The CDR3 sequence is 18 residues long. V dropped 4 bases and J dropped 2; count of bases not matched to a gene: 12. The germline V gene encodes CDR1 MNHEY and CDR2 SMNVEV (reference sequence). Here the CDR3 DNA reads TGTGCCAGCAGTTCGGACGGACTAGCGGACGAATACACAGATACGCAGTATTTT. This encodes CASSSDGLADEYTDTQYF.

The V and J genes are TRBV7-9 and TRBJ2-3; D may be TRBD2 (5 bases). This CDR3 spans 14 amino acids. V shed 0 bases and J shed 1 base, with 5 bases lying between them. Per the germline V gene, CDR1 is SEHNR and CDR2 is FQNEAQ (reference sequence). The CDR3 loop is CASSLAGGTDTQYF. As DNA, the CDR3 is TGTGCCAGCAGCTTAGCGGGAGGCACAGATACGCAGTATTTT.

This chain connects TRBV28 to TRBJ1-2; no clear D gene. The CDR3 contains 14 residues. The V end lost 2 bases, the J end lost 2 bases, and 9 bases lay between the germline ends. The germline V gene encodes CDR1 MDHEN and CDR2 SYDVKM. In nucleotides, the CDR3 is TGTGCCAGCAGTTTAGTACGGGGAAACTATGGCTACACCTTC. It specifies CASSLVRGNYGYTF.

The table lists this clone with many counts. The CDR3 DNA follows: TGTGCCAGCAGCTTAGCATATGGACTCCTCAAAGGAGCCTATGGCTACACCTTC. It translates to CASSLAYGLLKGAYGYTF. The chain links TRBV7-9 to TRBJ1-2; D not resolved. Germline CDR1 and CDR2: SEHNR and FQNEAQ (reference sequence). V was trimmed by 0 bases and J by 4 bases, leaving 21 bases between them. The CDR3 runs 18 residues.

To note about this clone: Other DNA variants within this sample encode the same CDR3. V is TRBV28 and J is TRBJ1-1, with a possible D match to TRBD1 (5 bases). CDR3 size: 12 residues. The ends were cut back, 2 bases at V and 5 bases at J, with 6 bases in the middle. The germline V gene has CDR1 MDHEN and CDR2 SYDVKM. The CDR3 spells CASSLRGTEAFF. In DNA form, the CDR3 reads TGTGCCAGCAGTTTACGGGGGACTGAAGCTTTCTTT.

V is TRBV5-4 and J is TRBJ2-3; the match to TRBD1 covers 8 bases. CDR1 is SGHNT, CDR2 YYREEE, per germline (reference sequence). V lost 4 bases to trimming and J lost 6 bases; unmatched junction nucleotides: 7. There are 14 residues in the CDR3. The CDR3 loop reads CASSTYRGYDTQYF. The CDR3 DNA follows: TGTGCCAGCAGCACGTACAGGGGGTACGATACGCAGTATTTT. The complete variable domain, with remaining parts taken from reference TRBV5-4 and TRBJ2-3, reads ETGVTQSPTHLIKTRGQQVTLRCSSQSGHNTVSWYQQALGQGPQFIFQYYREEENGRGNFPPRFSGLQFPNYSSELNVNALELDDSALYLCASSTYRGYDTQYFGPGTRLTVL.

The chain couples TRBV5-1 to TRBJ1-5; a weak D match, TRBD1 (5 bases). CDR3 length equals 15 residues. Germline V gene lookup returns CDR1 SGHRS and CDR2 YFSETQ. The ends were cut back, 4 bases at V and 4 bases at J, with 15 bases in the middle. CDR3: CASSVEGRSNQPQHF. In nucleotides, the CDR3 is TGCGCCAGCAGCGTAGAGGGACGGTCTAATCAGCCCCAGCATTTT. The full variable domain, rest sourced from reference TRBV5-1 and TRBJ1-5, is KAGVTQTPRYLIKTRGQQVTLSCSPISGHRSVSWYQQTPGQGLQFLFEYFSETQRNKGNFPGRFSGRQFSNSRSEMNVSTLELGDSALYLCASSVEGRSNQPQHFGDGTRLSIL.

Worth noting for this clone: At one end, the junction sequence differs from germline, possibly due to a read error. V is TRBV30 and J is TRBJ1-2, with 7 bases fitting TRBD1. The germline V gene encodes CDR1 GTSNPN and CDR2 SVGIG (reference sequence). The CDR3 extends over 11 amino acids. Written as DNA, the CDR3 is TGTGCCTTTACCCCCGGGACAGCCTTTTCCTTC. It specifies CAFTPGTAFSF.

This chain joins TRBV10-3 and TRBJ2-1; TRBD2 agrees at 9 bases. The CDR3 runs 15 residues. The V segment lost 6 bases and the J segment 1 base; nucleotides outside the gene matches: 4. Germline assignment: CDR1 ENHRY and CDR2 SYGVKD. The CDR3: CAISSAGGSYNEQFF. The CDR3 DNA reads TGTGCCATCAGCTCAGCGGGAGGATCCTACAATGAGCAGTTCTTC.

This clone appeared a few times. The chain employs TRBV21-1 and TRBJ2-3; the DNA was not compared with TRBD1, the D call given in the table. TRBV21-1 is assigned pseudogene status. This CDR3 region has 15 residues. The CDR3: CASSKGAGHTDTQYF. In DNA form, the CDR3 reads TGTGCCAGCAGCAAAGGAGCTGGACACACAGATACGCAGTATTTT.

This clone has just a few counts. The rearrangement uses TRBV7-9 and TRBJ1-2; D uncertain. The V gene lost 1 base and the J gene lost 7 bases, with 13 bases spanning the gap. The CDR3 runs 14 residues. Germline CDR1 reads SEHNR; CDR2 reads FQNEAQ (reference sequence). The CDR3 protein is CASSLVGVSGGYTF. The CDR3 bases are TGTGCCAGCAGCTTAGTCGGGGTTAGTGGTGGCTACACCTTC.

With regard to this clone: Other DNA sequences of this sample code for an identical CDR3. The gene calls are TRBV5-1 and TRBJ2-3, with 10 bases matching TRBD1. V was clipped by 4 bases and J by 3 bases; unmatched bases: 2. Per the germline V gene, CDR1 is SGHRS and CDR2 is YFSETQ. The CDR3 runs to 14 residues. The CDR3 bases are TGCGCCAGCAGCGTGGGACAGGGGACAGATACGCAGTATTTT. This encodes CASSVGQGTDTQYF.

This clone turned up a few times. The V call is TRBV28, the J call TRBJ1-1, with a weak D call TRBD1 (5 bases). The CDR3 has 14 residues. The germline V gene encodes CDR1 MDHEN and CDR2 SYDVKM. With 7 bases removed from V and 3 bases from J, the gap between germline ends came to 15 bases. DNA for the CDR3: TGTGCCAGCAATCGCCGGGGGGAACACACTGAAGCTTTCTTT. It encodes CASNRRGEHTEAFF.

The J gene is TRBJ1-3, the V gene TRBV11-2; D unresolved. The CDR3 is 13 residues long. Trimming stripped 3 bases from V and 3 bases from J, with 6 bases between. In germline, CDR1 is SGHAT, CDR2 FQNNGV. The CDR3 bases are TGTGCCAGCAGCTTGGGATTTGGAAACACCATATATTTT. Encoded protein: CASSLGFGNTIYF.

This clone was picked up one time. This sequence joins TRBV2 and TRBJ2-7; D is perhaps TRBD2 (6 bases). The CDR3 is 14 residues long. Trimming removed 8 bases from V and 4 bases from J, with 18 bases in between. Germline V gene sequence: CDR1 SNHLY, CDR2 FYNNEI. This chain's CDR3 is CASGRQVMGYEQYF. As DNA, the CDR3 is TGTGCCAGCGGGAGGCAGGTGATGGGGTACGAGCAGTACTTC.

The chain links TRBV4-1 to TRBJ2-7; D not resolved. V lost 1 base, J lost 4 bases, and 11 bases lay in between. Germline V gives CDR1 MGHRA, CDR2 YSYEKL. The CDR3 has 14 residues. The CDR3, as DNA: TGCGCCAGCAGCCAAGGGTCGTCAGCGTACGAGCAGTACTTC. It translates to CASSQGSSAYEQYF.

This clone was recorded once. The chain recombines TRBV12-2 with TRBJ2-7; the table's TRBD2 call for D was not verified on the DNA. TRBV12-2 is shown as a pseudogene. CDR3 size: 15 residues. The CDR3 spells CASRISGSGEYEQYF. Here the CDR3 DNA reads TGTGCAAGTCGCATAAGCGGGAGCGGGGAGTACGAGCAGTACTTC.

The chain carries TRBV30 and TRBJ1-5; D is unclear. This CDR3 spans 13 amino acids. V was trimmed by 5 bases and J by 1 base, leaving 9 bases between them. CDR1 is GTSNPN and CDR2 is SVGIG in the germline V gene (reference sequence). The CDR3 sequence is CAWGEQSNQPQHF. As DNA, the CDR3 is TGTGCCTGGGGGGAACAGAGCAATCAGCCCCAGCATTTT.

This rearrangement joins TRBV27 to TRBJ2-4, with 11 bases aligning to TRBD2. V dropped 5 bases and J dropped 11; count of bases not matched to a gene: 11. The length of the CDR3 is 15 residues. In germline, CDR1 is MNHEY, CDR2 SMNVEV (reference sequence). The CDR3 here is CASSRIAGGTNVQYF. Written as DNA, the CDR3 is TGTGCCAGCAGTCGAATAGCGGGGGGGACTAATGTTCAGTACTTC.

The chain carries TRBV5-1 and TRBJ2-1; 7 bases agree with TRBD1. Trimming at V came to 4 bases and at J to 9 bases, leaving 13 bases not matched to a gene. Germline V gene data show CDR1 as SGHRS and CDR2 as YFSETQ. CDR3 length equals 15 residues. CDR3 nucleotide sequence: TGCGCCAGCAGCACGGCAGGGGGACCCTCGGGTGAGCAGTTCTTC. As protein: CASSTAGGPSGEQFF.

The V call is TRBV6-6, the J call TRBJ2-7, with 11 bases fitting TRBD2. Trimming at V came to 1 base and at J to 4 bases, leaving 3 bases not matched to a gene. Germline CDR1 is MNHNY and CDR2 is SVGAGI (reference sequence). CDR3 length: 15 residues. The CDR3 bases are TGTGCCAGCAGTTACTTTAGCGGGAGGGAGTACGAGCAGTACTTC. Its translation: CASSYFSGREYEQYF.

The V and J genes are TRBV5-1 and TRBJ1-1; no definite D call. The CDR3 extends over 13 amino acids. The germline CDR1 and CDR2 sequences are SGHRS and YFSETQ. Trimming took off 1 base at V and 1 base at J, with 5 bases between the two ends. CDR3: CASSLRRNTEAFF. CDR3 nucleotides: TGCGCCAGCAGCTTGCGGAGGAACACTGAAGCTTTCTTT.

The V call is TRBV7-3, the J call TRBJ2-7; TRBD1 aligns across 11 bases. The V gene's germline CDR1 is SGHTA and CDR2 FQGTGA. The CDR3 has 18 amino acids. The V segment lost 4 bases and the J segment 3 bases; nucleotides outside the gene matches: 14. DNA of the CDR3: TGTGCCAGCAGCTCCCCCCTTAAGGACAGGGGGCTCCTCTACGAGCAGTACTTC. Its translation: CASSSPLKDRGLLYEQYF. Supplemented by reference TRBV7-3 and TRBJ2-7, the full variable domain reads GAGVSQTPSNKVTEKGKYVELRCDPISGHTALYWYRQSLGQGPEFLIYFQGTGAADDSGLPNDRFFAVRPEGSVSTLKIQRTERGDSAVYLCASSSPLKDRGLLYEQYFGPGTRLTVT.